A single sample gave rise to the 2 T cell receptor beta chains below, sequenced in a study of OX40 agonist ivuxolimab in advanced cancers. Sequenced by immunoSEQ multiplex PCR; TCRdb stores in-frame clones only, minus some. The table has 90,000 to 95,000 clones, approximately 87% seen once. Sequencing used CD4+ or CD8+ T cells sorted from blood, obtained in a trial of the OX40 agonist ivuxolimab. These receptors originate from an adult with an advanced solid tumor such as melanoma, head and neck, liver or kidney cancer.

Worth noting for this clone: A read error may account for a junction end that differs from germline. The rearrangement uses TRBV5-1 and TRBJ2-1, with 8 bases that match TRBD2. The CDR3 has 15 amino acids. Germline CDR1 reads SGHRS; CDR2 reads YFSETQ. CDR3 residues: CASSPRTSSDNEQFF. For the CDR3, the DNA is TGCGCCAGCAGCCCACGGACTAGCTCCGACAATGAGCAGTTCTTC.

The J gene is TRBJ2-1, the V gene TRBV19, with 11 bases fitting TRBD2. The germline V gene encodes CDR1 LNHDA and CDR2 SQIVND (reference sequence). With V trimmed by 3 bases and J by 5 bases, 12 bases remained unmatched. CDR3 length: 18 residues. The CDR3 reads CASSIVAGGPGSHNEQFF. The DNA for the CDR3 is TGTGCCAGTAGTATTGTAGCGGGAGGGCCTGGATCCCACAATGAGCAGTTCTTC.